This T cell receptor beta chain was documented in a study of patients and donors after allogeneic stem cell transplantation. The CDR3 is made up of 16 amino acids. Unmatched junction bases numbered 13, after V lost 6 bases and J lost 3 bases. Germline CDR1 and CDR2: SEHNR and FQNEAQ (reference sequence). This clonotype was detected only a few times. TCRdb used MiXCR to reprocess the RT-PCR reads, holding one entry per CDR3 protein. The sample yields about 160,000 distinct CDR3 sequences, around 28% seen once. Sequencing was carried out using blood, either unsorted or a sorted T cell fraction (not recorded which). The genes are TRBV7-9 and TRBJ2-7, with 8 bases fitting TRBD2. This clonotype was obtained from a human donor who was either an allogeneic HSCT recipient or a stem cell or donor lymphocyte infusion donor (not recorded which). It is not recorded whose cells these are; they may come from a transplant donor. CDR3 bases: TGTGCCAGCAGACACTTTTCCGCTAGCGGGCACTACGAGCAGTACTTC. Translating gives CASRHFSASGHYEQYF. The whole variable domain, remainder taken from reference TRBV7-9 and TRBJ2-7, is DTGVSQNPRHKITKRGQNVTFRCDPISEHNRLYWYRQTLGQGPEFLTYFQNEAQLEKSRLLSDRFSAERPKGSFSTLEIQRTEQGDSAMYLCASRHFSASGHYEQYFGPGTRLTVT.